The sequence of this T cell receptor (beta chain) was determined in a study of vaccination and CD4 T cells after COVID-19. About the study: Post-COVID draws came a median approximately 100 days after diagnosis (range 35 to 161).

As for this clonotype: Antigen unknown.

V lost 5 bases to trimming and J lost 2 bases; unmatched junction nucleotides: 3. The germline gives CDR1 DFQATT, CDR2 SNEGSKA (reference sequence). The CDR3 contains 14 residues. Treatment in this sample: roughly 11-day PBMC culture with coronavirus spike peptide pools or control peptides (ViraFEST assay). With peptide pools, ViraFEST first expanded antigen-specific T cells and afterwards sequenced their TCRs. Following culture for over 9 days, CD4+ T cells were isolated by negative selection. Cultured CD4+ T cell DNA was sequenced using the Oncomine TCR Beta short-read assay. Genomic DNA was isolated from CD4+ T cells that had been cultured. TCRdb analysed the PCR reads with MiXCR anew, one entry per CDR3 protein. The sample includes some 18,000 distinct CDR3 sequences, around two fifths seen only once; the top ten take over 6%.

The sample here was CD4+ T cells from blood, cultured in vitro, taken after SARS-CoV-2 vaccination. The origin of this receptor is a human donor who had recovered from COVID-19. The gene calls are TRBV20-1 and TRBJ2-5; 12 bases align to TRBD2. CDR3 sequence reads: CSALLAGGQETQYF. The DNA for the CDR3 is TGCAGTGCTTTACTAGCGGGAGGACAAGAGACCCAGTACTTC.